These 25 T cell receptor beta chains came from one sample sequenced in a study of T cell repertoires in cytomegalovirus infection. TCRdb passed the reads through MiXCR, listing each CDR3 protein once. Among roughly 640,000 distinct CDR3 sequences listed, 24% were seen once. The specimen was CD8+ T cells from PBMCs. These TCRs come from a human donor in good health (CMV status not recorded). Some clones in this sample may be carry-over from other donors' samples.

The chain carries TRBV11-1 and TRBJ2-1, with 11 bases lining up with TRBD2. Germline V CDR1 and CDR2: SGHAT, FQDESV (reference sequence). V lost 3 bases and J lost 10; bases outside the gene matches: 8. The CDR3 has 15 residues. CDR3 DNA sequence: TGTGCCAGCAGCTTTTCTAGCGGGGGGTTCGGCGAGCAGTTCTTC. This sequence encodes CASSFSSGGFGEQFF.

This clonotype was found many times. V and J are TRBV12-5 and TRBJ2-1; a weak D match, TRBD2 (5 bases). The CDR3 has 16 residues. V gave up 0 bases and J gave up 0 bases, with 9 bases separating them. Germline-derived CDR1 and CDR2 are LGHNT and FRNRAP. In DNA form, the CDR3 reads TGTGCTAGTGGTTTGGTCGGGGAGAGCTCCTACAATGAGCAGTTCTTC. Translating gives CASGLVGESSYNEQFF.

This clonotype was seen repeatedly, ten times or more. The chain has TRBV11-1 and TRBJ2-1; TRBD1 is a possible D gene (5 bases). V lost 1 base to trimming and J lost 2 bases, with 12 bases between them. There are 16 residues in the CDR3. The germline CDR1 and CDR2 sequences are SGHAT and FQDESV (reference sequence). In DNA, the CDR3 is TGTGCCAGCAGCTTAGTCGACAGCTTTACCTACAATGAGCAGTTCTTC. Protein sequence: CASSLVDSFTYNEQFF.

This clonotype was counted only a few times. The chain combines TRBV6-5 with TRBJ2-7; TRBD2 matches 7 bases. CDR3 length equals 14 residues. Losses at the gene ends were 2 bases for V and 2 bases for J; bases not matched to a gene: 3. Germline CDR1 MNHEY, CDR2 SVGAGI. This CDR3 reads CASSYVAGAYEQYV. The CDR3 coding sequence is TGTGCCAGCAGTTACGTTGCGGGGGCCTACGAGCAGTACGTC.

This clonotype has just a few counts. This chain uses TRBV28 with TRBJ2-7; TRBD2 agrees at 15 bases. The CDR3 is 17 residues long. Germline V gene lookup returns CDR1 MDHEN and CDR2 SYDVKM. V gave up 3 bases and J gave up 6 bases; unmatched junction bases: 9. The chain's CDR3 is CASSFGLAGGRDFEQYV. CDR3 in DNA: TGTGCCAGCAGTTTTGGACTAGCGGGGGGGCGGGACTTCGAGCAGTACGTC.

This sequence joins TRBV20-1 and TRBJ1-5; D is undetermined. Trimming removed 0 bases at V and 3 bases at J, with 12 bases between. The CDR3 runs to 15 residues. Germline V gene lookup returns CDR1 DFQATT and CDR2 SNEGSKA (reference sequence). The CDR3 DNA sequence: TGCAGTGCTAGAGATCTCCGGTCCCTCAATCAGCCCCAGCATTTT. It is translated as CSARDLRSLNQPQHF.

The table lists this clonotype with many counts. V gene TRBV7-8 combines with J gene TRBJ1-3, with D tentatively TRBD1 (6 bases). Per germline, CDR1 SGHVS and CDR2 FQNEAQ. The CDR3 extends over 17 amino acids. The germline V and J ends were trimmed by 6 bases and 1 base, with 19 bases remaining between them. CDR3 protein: CASRGRATGSSGNTIYF. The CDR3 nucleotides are TGTGCCAGCAGAGGGAGAGCCACAGGGTCGTCTGGAAACACCATATATTTT.

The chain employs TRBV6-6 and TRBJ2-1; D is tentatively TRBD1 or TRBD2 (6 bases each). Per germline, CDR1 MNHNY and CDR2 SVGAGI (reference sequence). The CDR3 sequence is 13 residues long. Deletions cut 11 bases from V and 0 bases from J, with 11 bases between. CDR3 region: CAGGRSSYNEQFF. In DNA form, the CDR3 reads TGTGCCGGGGGGCGGAGCTCCTACAATGAGCAGTTCTTC.

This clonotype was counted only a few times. The CDR3 is CSARKLGNQYF. CDR3 coding DNA: TGCAGTGCTAGAAAACTCGGGAACCAGTACTTC. The J gene is TRBJ2-5, the V gene TRBV20-1; possibly TRBD2 for D (5 bases). Germline V CDR1 and CDR2: DFQATT, SNEGSKA (reference sequence). There are 11 residues in the CDR3. V lost 2 bases to trimming and J lost 10 bases, with 11 bases between them.

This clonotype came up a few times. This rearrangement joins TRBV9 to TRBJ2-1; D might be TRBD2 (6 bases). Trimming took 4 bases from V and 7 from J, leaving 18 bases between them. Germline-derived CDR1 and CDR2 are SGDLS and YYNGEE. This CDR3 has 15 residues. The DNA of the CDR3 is TGTGCCAGCAGCCCATCGGGACTGATCAGGAATGAGCAGTTCTTC. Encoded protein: CASSPSGLIRNEQFF.

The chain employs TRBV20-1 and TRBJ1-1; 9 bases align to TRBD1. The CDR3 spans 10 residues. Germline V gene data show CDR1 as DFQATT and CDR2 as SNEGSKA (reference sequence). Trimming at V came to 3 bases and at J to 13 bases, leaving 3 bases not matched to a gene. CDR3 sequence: CSARGDRVFF. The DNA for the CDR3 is TGCAGTGCTAGGGGGGACAGGGTTTTCTTT.

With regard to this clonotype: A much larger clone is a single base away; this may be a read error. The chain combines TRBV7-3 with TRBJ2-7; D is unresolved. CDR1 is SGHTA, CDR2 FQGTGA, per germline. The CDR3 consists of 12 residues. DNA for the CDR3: TGTACCAGCAGCTTAAAGCCGGATGTGCAGTACTTC. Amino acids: CTSSLKPDVQYF.

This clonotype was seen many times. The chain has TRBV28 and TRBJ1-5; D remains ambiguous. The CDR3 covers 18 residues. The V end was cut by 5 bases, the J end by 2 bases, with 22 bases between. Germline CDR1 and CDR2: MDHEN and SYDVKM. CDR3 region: CASSPRTGWVNGNQPQHF. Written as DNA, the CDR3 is TGTGCCAGCAGTCCTCGGACGGGTTGGGTGAATGGCAATCAGCCCCAGCATTTT. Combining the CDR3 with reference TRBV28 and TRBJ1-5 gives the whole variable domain DVKVTQSSRYLVKRTGEKVFLECVQDMDHENMFWYRQDPGLGLRLIYFSYDVKMKEKGDIPEGYSVSREKKERFSLILESASTNQTSMYLCASSPRTGWVNGNQPQHFGDGTRLSIL.

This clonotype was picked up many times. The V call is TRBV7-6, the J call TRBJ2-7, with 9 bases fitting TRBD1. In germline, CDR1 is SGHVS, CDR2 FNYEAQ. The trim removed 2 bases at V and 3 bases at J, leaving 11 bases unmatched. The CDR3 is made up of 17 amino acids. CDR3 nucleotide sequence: TGTGCCAGCAGCTTACTAAACCGGGACAGGGACGACTACGAGCAGTACTTC. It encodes CASSLLNRDRDDYEQYF.

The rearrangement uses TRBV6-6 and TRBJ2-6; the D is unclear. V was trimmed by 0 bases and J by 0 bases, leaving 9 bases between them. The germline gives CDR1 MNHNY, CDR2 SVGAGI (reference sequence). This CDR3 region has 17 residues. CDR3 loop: CASSYSGGDSGANVLTF. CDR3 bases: TGTGCCAGCAGTTACTCGGGTGGCGACTCTGGGGCCAACGTCCTGACTTTC.

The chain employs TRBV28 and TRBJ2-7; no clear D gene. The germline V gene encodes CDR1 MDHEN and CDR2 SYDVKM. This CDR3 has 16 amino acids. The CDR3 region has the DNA TGTGCCAACAGTTCCCGAATCCATCAAGTACTCTACGAGCAGTACGTC. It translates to CANSSRIHQVLYEQYV.

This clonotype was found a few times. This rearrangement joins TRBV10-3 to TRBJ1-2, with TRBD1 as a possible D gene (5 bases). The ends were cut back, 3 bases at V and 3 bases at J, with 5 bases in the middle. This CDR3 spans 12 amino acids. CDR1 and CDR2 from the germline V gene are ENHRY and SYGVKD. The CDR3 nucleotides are TGTGCCATCAGTGACAGGGACTATGGCTACACCTTC. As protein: CAISDRDYGYTF.

The CDR3 reads CASSFGGFSEKLFF. CDR3 nucleotides: TGTGCCAGCAGTTTCGGGGGGTTCAGTGAAAAACTGTTTTTT. This chain joins TRBV27 and TRBJ1-4; possible D gene TRBD1, 5 bases. Deletions cut 3 bases from V and 7 bases from J, with 12 bases between. CDR1 MNHEY and CDR2 SMNVEV come from the germline V gene (reference sequence). The CDR3 is made up of 14 amino acids.

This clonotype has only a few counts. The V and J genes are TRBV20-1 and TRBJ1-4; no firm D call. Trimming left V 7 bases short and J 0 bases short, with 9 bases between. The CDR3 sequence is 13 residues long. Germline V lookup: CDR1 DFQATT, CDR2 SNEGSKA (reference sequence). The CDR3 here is CSGAPATNEKLFF. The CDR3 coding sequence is TGCAGTGGGGCACCAGCAACTAATGAAAAACTGTTTTTT.

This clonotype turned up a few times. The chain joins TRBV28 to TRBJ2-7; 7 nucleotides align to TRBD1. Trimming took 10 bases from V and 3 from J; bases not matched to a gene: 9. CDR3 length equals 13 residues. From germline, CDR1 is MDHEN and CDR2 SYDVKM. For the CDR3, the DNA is TGTGCCACAACAGGGGTGGGATACTACGAGCAGTACGTC. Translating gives CATTGVGYYEQYV.

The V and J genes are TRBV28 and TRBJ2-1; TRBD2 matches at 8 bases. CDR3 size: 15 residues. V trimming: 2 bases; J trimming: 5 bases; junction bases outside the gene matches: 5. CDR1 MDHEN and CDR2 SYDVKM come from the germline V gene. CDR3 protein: CASSLKREINNEQFF. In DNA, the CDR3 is TGTGCCAGCAGTTTAAAGCGGGAGATTAACAATGAGCAGTTCTTC.

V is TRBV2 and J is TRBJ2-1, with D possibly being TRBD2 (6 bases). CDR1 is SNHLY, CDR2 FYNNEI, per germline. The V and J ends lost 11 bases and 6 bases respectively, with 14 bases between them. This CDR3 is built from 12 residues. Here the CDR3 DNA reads TGTGCCCACTATGGGGGGTTCAATGAGCAGTTCTTC. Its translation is CAHYGGFNEQFF.

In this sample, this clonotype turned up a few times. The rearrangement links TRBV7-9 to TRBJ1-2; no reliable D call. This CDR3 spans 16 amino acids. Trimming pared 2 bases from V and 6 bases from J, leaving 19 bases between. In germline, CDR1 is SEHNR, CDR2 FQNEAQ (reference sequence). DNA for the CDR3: TGTGCCAGCAGCTTATACTCCCAGCCAGAGGCCCATGGCTACACCTTC. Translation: CASSLYSQPEAHGYTF.

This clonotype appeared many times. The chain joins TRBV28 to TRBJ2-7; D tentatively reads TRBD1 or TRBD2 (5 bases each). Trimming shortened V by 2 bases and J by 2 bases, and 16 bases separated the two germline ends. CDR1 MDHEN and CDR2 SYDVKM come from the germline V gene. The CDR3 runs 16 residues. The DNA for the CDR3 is TGTGCCAGCAGTTTAGGAGCCGGGACCAGCACCTACGAGCAGTACGTC. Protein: CASSLGAGTSTYEQYV.

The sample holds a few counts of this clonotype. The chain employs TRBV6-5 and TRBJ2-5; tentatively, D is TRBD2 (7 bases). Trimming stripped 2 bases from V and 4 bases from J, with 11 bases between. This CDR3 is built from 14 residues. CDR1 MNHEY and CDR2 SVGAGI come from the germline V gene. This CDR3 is CASSYLRGGETQYF. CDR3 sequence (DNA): TGTGCCAGCAGTTACCTTAGGGGGGGAGAGACCCAGTACTTC.